The clone carrying this T cell receptor (beta chain) occurred many times. The antigen is undetermined. These data come from a study of shared clonotypes between healthy human individuals. Findings and caveats of the study: With four donors compared, approximately 5.5% of naive CD4 clonotypes were shared.

This table comes from immunoSEQ multiplex PCR, and its TCRdb copy is limited to in-frame clones, with some not included. The sample includes over 95,000 clones, about 70% seen only once; the top ten take about 22%. What was sequenced was memory CD8+ T cells sorted from blood. Subset: CD45RO+ cells pooled with CCR7-negative TemRA cells. The receptor was isolated from a woman aged 30 to 39 in good health.

In nucleotides, the CDR3 is TGTGCCAGCAGCGTAGTAAGGACAGCCGATTATGGCTACACCTTC. This encodes CASSVVRTADYGYTF. This chain uses TRBV9 with TRBJ1-2, with D perhaps TRBD1 (6 bases). CDR1 is SGDLS, CDR2 YYNGEE, per germline. The CDR3 is made up of 15 amino acids. V lost 0 bases and J lost 5, with 14 bases in between.